This section outlines one T cell receptor beta chain sequence together with its context. This was a deep-level run. The table came from immunoSEQ multiplex PCR; TCRdb's copy has only in-frame clones and leaves some out. The sample contains 490,000 or so clones, around 80% of which appear only once. This sample is drawn from a study of shared clonotypes between healthy human individuals. Overall study: Contributing individuals were a couple of females and a few males aged 18 to 49.

Recent acute infections and vaccinations were absent in the healthy HIV-negative adult donors. The V end lost 3 bases, the J end lost 8 bases, and 11 bases lay between the germline ends. This CDR3 is built from 13 residues. CDR1 and CDR2 (germline): MNHEY, SMNVEV (reference sequence). This chain uses TRBV27 with TRBJ1-5, with D unclear. The receptor's source is a woman aged 35 to 49 in good health. Some clones in this sample may be carry-over from other donors' samples. The sample taken for sequencing was PBMCs. DNA for the CDR3: TGTGCCAGCAGTTTTTATCTCGGCGAGCCCCAGCATTTT. Protein: CASSFYLGEPQHF.